This TCR beta chain was obtained from a study of tumor and adjacent non-tumor tissue in lung cancer. This sample's RNA came from whole unsorted tissue. The normal lung tissue was taken more than 3 cm from the tumor edge. About this clonotype: The antigen remains unidentified. At one boundary the junction diverges from the germline segment, which might be a read error.

Overall study results and limits: Normal lung showed higher cumulative top 100 clone frequency than tumor. TCR diversity was significantly greater in tumor than normal lung tissue.

The library came from three nested PCR rounds adapted from ARM-PCR protocols. MiXCR, applied by TCRdb to the multiplex PCR reads, yields one record per CDR3 protein. The sample contains more than 75,000 distinct CDR3 sequences, 75% to 90% of which appear only once. This TCR was recovered from a man aged 55 to 70 with small cell lung cancer. Sequencing input: distant non-tumor lung tissue.

The DNA for the CDR3 is TGTGCCAGCAGTCAAGGAGGTAGTGGATCCACCGGGGAGCTGTTTTTT. This codes for CASSQGGSGSTGELFF. The genes are TRBV4-2 and TRBJ2-2; D perhaps matches TRBD2 (5 bases). Germline V gives CDR1 LGHNA, CDR2 YNFKEQ. The CDR3 length is 16 residues.